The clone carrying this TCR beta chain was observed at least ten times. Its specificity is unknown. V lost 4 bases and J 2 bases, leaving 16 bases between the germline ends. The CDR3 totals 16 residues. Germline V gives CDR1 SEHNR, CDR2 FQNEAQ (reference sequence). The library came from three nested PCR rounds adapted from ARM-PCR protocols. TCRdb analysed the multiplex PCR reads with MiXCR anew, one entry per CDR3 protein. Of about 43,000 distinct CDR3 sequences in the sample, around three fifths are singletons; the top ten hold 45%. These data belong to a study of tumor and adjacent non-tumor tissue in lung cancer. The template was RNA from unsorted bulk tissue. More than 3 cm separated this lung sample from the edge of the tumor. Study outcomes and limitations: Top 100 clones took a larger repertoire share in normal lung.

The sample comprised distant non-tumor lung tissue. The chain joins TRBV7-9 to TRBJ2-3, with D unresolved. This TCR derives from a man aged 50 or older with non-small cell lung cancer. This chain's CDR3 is CASSSPHNSATDTQYF. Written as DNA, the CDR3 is TGTGCCAGCAGCTCTCCCCATAACTCCGCCACAGATACGCAGTATTTT.